This T cell receptor (beta chain) was captured in a study of blood T cells in healthy people across ages. A second about 7 to 11 cycle PCR used barcoded and J-beta primers. TCRdb independently ran MiXCR on the 5' RACE reads; one entry per CDR3 protein. Seen here are fewer than 600,000 distinct CDR3 sequences, over 25% observed once, and the top ten hold approximately 3.6%. These data were also reused for a study on T cells of mothers and their children.

Sequencing was done on a sample of blood. The clonotype originates from a boy under 10 years old in good health.

CDR3 in amino acids: CASSLAGGPYGYTF. In nucleotides, the CDR3 is TGTGCCAGCAGCTTAGCAGGGGGCCCCTATGGCTACACCTTC. The chain combines TRBV11-2 with TRBJ1-2, with 8 bases that match TRBD1. The V segment lost 1 base and the J segment 4 bases; nucleotides outside the gene matches: 2. CDR1 and CDR2 from the germline V gene are SGHAT and FQNNGV. The CDR3 sequence is 14 residues long.